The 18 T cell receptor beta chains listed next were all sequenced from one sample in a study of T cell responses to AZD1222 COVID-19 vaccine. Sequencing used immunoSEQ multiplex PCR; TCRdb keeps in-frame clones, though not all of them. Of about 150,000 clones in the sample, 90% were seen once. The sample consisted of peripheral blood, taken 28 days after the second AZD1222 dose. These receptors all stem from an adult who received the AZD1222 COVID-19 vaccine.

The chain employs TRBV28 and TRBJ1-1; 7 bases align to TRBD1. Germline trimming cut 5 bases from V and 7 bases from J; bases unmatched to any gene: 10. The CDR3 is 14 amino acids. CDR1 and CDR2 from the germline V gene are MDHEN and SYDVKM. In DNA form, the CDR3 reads TGTGCCAGCAGTGCAGTCCCAGGGGGATTTGAAGCTTTCTTT. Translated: CASSAVPGGFEAFF.

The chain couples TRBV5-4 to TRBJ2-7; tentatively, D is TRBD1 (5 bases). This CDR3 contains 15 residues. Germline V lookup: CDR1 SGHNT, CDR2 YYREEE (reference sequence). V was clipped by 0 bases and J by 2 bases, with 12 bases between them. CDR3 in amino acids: CASSLEGPQAYEQYF. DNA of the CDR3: TGTGCCAGCAGCTTGGAGGGGCCACAGGCCTACGAGCAGTACTTC.

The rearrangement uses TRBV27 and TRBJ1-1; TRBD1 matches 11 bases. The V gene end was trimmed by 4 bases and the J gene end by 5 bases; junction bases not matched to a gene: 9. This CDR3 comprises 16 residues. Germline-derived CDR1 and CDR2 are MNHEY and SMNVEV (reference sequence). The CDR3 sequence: CASSYLPGQGVTEAFF. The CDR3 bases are TGTGCCAGCAGTTACTTACCGGGACAGGGGGTAACTGAAGCTTTCTTT.

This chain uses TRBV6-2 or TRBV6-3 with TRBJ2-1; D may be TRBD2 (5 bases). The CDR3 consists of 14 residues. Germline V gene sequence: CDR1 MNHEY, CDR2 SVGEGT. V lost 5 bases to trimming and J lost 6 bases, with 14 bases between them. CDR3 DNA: TGTGCCAGCAGTCCCGAGGGTAGCCTCAATGAGCAGTTCTTC. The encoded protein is CASSPEGSLNEQFF.

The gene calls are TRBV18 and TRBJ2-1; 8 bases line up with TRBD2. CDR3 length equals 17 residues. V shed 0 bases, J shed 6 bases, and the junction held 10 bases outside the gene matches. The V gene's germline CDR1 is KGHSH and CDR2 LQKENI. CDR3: CASSPPMVAGIFNEQFF. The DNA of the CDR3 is TGTGCCAGCTCACCACCGATGGTAGCGGGGATTTTCAATGAGCAGTTCTTC.

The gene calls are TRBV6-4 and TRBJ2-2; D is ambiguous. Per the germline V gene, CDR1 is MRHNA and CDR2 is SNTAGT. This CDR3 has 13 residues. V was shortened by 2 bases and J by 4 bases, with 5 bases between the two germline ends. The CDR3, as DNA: TGTGCCAGCAGTGACATCGTCACCGGGGAGCTGTTTTTT. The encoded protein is CASSDIVTGELFF.

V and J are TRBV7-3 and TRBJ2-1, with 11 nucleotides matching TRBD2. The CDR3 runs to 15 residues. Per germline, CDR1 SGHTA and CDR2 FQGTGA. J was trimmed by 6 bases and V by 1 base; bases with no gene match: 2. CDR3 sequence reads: CASSLRLAGGNEQFF. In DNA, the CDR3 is TGTGCCAGCAGCTTAAGGCTAGCGGGAGGCAATGAGCAGTTCTTC.

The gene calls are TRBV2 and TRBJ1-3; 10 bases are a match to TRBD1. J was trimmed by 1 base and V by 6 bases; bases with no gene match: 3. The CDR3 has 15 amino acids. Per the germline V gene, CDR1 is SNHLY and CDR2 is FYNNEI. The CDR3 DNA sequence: TGTGCCAGCAGCCGGGACAGGGGTTCTGGAAACACCATATATTTT. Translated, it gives CASSRDRGSGNTIYF.

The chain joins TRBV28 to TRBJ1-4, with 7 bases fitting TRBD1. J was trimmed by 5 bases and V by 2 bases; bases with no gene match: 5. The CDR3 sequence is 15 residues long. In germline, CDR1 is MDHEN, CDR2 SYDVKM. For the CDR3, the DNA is TGTGCCAGCAGTTTAGGAGGGACAGAAAATGAAAAACTGTTTTTT. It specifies CASSLGGTENEKLFF.

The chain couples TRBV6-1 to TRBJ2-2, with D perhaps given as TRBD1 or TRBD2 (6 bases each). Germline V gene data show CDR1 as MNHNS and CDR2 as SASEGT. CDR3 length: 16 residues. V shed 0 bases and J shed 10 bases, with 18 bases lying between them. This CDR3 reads CASSEAGGRTGVELFF. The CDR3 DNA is TGTGCCAGCAGTGAAGCCGGGGGCAGGACCGGGGTGGAGCTGTTTTTT.

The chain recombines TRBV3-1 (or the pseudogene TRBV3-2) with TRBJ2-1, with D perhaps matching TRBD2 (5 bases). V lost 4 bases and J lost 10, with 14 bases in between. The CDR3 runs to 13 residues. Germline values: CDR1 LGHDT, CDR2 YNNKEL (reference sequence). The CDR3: CASSPLAFGEQFF. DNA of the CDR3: TGTGCCAGCAGCCCGCTAGCATTCGGGGAGCAGTTCTTC.

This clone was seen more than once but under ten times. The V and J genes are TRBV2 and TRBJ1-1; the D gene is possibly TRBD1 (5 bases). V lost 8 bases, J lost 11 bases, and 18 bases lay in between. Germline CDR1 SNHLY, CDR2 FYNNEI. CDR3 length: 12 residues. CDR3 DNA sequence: TGTGCCAGCGGACATTCGAGGGATCCGGCTTTCTTT. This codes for CASGHSRDPAFF.

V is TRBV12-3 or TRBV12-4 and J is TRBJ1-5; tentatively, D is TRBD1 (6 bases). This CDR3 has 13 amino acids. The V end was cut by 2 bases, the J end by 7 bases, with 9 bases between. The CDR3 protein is CASSLWGAQPQHF. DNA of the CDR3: TGTGCCAGCAGTTTATGGGGGGCACAGCCCCAGCATTTT.

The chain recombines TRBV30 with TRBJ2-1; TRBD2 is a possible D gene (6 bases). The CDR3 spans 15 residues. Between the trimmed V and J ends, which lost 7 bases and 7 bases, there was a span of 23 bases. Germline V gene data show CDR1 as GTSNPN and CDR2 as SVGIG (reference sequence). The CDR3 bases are TGTGCCTTCGCCCGACTAGGGGCAAGCAGGAATGAGCAGTTCTTC. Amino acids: CAFARLGASRNEQFF.

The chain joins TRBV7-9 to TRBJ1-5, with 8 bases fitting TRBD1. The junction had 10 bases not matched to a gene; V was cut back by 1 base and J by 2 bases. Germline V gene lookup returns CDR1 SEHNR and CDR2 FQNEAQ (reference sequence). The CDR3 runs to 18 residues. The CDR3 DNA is TGTGCCAGCAGCTTAGTCCGGACAGGGATCGCTGGCAATCAGCCCCAGCATTTT. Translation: CASSLVRTGIAGNQPQHF.

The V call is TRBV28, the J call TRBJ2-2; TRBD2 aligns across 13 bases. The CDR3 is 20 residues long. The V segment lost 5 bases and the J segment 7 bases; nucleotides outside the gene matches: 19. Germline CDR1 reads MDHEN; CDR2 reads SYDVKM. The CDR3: CASSHYGIWTSGSSSGELFF. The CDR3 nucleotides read TGTGCCAGCAGTCACTATGGGATTTGGACTAGCGGGAGTAGCAGCGGGGAGCTGTTTTTT.

The DNA of the CDR3 is TGTGCCAGCAGTGAAGCGGGACAGGGGTTGAATGAAAAACTGTTTTTT. The encoded protein is CASSEAGQGLNEKLFF. The rearrangement links TRBV25-1 to TRBJ1-4; TRBD1 matches 10 bases. J was trimmed by 5 bases and V by 2 bases; bases with no gene match: 5. The germline V gene encodes CDR1 MGHDK and CDR2 SYGVNS. The CDR3 is made up of 16 amino acids.

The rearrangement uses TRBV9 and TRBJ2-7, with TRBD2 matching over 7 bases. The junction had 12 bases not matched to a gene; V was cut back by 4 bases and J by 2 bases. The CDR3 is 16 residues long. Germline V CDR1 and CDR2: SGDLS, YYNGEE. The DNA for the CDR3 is TGTGCCAGCAGCCCCCGTTGGGCTAGCGGAACCTACGAGCAGTACTTC. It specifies CASSPRWASGTYEQYF.